This T cell receptor (beta chain) derives from a study of cytomegalovirus exposure and HLA in healthy donors. Study as a whole: The same platform was used for the 120 or so validation repertoires as for the approximately 610 first-cohort repertoires, as reported in a later analysis.

Findings and caveats of the study: While the bulk of TCR sequences proved rare, some public TCRs turned up in many donors.

TCRdb's copy holds only in-frame clones and misses some; the assay was immunoSEQ multiplex PCR. The repertoire holds fewer than 400,000 clones, with approximately 90% as singletons. Turning to this clone: Its antigen is undetermined.

This CDR3 has 17 amino acids. V shed 4 bases and J 0 bases; nucleotides not matched to a gene: 10. The V gene's germline CDR1 is LNHDA and CDR2 SQIVND (reference sequence). Separate from the approximately 600-subject first cohort was the approximately 130-subject validation cohort, to which the donors belonged. Sequencing input: PBMCs. This sequence was found in a woman between 18 and 29 years old in good health and CMV-seronegative. This rearrangement joins TRBV19 to TRBJ2-7; TRBD1 matches 9 bases. The CDR3 DNA sequence: TGTGCCAGTAGTACCCTCCAAGGACAGGGGCTCTCCTACGAGCAGTACTTC. Encoded protein: CASSTLQGQGLSYEQYF.